One sample yielded the 10 T cell receptor beta chains listed below, sequenced in a study of blood T cells in healthy people across ages. Then a second PCR, running roughly 7 to 12 cycles, was carried out with a sample-barcoded 5' primer and a J-beta primer mix. One entry per CDR3 protein, called by TCRdb with MiXCR from the 5' RACE reads. The table lists 750,000 to 850,000 distinct CDR3 sequences, around a quarter of them singletons, with approximately 3.7% in the top ten. The same sample was also used in a study of T cells of mothers and their children.

The specimen was blood. Receptor source: a boy between 10 and 17 years old in good health.

This clonotype occurred a few times. The chain joins TRBV20-1 to TRBJ2-1, with a possible D match to TRBD2 (6 bases). Germline-derived CDR1 and CDR2 are DFQATT and SNEGSKA (reference sequence). CDR3 length: 17 residues. Trimming cost V 1 base and J 5 bases, with 21 bases left between them. CDR3 loop: CSARVSRPGDWDNEQFF. CDR3 nucleotide sequence: TGCAGTGCTAGAGTCTCCCGCCCCGGGGACTGGGACAATGAGCAGTTCTTC.

V is TRBV9 and J is TRBJ2-7; D unclear. Germline CDR1 SGDLS, CDR2 YYNGEE. The CDR3 is 13 residues long. Trimming took 3 bases from V and 1 from J, leaving 8 bases between them. The CDR3 DNA is TGTGCCAGCAGCGCCCAACCATCCTACGAGCAGTACTTC. This gives the protein CASSAQPSYEQYF.

The V and J genes are TRBV29-1 and TRBJ2-2; unclear D gene. The CDR3 runs 14 residues. Germline V gene lookup returns CDR1 SQVTM and CDR2 ANQGSEA. V was clipped by 0 bases and J by 6 bases, with 11 bases between them. In DNA form, the CDR3 reads TGCAGCGTTGAAGAACCCACAGTTCCCGGGGAGCTGTTTTTT. This encodes CSVEEPTVPGELFF.

The chain joins TRBV20-1 to TRBJ2-1; 11 bases agree with TRBD2. Germline V gene sequence: CDR1 DFQATT, CDR2 SNEGSKA (reference sequence). The CDR3 has 20 amino acids. The CDR3 DNA sequence: TGCAGCGCCCCAGACCCCAGCGCTAGCGGGGGGACCTACACTTACAATGAGCAGTTCTTC. Protein: CSAPDPSASGGTYTYNEQFF.

The V gene is TRBV4-2, the J gene TRBJ1-6; D gene uncertain. The CDR3 length is 17 residues. Germline CDR1 and CDR2: LGHNA and YNFKEQ. Trimming removed 1 base from V and 4 bases from J, with 14 bases in between. CDR3 in DNA: TGTGCCAGCAGCCAAGGGACGCCCGGGGTTTATAATTCACCCCTCCACTTT. It translates to CASSQGTPGVYNSPLHF.

The chain has TRBV2 and TRBJ1-5; 9 nucleotides agree with TRBD1. The CDR3 runs 14 residues. Per the germline V gene, CDR1 is SNHLY and CDR2 is FYNNEI. V lost 8 bases to trimming and J lost 3 bases; unmatched junction nucleotides: 5. The CDR3 DNA sequence: TGTGCCAGCGCGAGGACAGGGGTCAATCAGCCCCAGCATTTT. Translated: CASARTGVNQPQHF.

The J gene is TRBJ2-7, the V gene TRBV12-3 or TRBV12-4, with 12 bases lining up with TRBD1. This CDR3 has 14 residues. V was clipped by 7 bases and J by 6 bases; unmatched bases: 7. The CDR3, as DNA: TGTGCCAGCACCCTGGGACAGGGGGCTGGCGAGCAGTACTTC. The encoded protein is CASTLGQGAGEQYF.

This clonotype turned up a few times. This chain uses TRBV30 with TRBJ2-3; 13 nucleotides agree with TRBD2. There are 21 residues in the CDR3. Germline V CDR1 and CDR2: GTSNPN, SVGIG (reference sequence). V shed 1 base and J 2 bases; nucleotides not matched to a gene: 18. The CDR3 coding sequence is TGTGCCTGGAGTGGACTAGCGGGGGGCAAGCGTGCCCTGTCGATCACAGATACGCAGTATTTT. This translates into CAWSGLAGGKRALSITDTQYF.

Turning to this clonotype: Given a much more abundant clone one base away, this may be a read error. V and J are TRBV6-6 and TRBJ2-1, with 12 bases matching TRBD2. CDR1 and CDR2 (germline): MNHNY, SVGAGI (reference sequence). The CDR3 contains 16 residues. The CDR3 region has the DNA TGTGCCAACAGTTACTCAACTAGCGGGAGGTACAATGAGCAGTTCTTC. Protein sequence: CANSYSTSGRYNEQFF.

In this sample, this clonotype turned up a few times. The gene calls are TRBV5-1 and TRBJ2-1; TRBD2 aligns across 7 bases. The J segment lost 0 bases and the V segment lost 4 bases, leaving 4 bases of the junction unmatched. CDR3 length: 15 amino acids. CDR1 is SGHRS, CDR2 YFSETQ, per germline. The CDR3 loop is CASSGLAVSYNEQFF. The CDR3, as DNA: TGCGCCAGCAGCGGCCTAGCGGTCTCCTACAATGAGCAGTTCTTC. Full variable domain (rest looked up from reference TRBV5-1 and TRBJ2-1): KAGVTQTPRYLIKTRGQQVTLSCSPISGHRSVSWYQQTPGQGLQFLFEYFSETQRNKGNFPGRFSGRQFSNSRSEMNVSTLELGDSALYLCASSGLAVSYNEQFFGPGTRLTVL.